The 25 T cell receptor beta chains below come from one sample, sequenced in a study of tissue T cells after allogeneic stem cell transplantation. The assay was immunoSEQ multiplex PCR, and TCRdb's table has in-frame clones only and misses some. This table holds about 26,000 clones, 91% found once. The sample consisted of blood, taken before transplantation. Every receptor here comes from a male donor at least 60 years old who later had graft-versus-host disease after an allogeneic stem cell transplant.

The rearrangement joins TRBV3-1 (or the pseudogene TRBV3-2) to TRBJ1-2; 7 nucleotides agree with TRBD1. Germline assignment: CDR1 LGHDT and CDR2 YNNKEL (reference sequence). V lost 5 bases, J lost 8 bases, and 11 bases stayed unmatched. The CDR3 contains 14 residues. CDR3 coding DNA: TGTGCCAGCAGCATTCGACAGGGAGGGAAAGGCTACACCTTC. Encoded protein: CASSIRQGGKGYTF.

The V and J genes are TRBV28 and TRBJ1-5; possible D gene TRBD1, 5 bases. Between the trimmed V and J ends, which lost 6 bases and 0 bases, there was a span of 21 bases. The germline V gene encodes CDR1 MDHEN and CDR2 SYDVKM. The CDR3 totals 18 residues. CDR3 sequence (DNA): TGTGCCAGCAGCCCGCGCCCCACAGGATATTATAGCAATCAGCCCCAGCATTTT. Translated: CASSPRPTGYYSNQPQHF.

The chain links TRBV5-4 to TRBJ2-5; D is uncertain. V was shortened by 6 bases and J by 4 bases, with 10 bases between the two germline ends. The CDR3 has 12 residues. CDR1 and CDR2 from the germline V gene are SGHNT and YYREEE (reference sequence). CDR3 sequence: CASNSPGETQYF. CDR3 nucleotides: TGTGCCAGCAACTCCCCCGGAGAGACCCAGTACTTC. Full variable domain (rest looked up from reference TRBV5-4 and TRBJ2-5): ETGVTQSPTHLIKTRGQQVTLRCSSQSGHNTVSWYQQALGQGPQFIFQYYREEENGRGNFPPRFSGLQFPNYSSELNVNALELDDSALYLCASNSPGETQYFGPGTRLLVL.

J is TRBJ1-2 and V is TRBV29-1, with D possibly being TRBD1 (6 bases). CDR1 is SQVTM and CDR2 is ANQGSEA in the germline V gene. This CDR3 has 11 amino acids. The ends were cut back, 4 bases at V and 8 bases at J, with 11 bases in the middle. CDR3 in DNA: TGCAGCGTTGTGCAGGGGTTCGGCTACACCTTC. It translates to CSVVQGFGYTF.

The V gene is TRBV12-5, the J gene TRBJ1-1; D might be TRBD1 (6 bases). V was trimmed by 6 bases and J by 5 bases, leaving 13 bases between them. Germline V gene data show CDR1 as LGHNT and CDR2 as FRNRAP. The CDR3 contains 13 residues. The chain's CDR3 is CASGLQGWTEAFF. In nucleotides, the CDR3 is TGTGCTAGTGGATTACAGGGTTGGACTGAAGCTTTCTTT.

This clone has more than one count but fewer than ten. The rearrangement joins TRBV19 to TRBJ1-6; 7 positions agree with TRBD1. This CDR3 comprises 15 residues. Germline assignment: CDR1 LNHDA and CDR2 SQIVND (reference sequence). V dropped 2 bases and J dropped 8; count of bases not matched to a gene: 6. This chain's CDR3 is CASSIFKGGDSPLHF. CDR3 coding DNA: TGTGCCAGTAGTATATTCAAAGGGGGCGATTCACCCCTCCACTTT.

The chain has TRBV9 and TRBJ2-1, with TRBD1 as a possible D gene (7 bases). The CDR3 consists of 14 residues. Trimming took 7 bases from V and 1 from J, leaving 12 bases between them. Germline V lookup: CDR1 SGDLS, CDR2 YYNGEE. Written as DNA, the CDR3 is TGTGCCAGCGGCCAGGGGGGATCCTACAATGAGCAGTTCTTC. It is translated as CASGQGGSYNEQFF.

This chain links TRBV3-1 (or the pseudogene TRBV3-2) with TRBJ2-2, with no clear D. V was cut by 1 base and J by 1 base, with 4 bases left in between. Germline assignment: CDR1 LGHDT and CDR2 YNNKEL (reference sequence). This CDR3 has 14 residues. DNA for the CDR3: TGTGCCAGCAGCCAAGCCCAGAACACCGGGGAGCTGTTTTTT. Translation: CASSQAQNTGELFF.

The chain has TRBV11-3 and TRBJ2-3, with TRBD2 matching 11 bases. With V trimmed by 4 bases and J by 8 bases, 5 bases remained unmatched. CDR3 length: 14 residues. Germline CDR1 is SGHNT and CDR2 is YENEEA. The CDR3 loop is CASSSGTSGGTQYF. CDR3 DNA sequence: TGTGCCAGCAGCTCCGGGACTAGCGGAGGTACGCAGTATTTT.

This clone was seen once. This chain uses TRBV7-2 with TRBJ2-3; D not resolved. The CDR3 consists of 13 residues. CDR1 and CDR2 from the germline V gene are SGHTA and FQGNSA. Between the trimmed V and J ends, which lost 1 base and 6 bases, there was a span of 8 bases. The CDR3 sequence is CASSLGVGDTQYF. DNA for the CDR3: TGTGCCAGCAGCTTAGGGGTAGGGGATACGCAGTATTTT.

In nucleotides, the CDR3 is TGCGCCAGCAGCCTCATACAGGGATCCTCGGAGACCCAGTACTTC. This encodes CASSLIQGSSETQYF. This sequence joins TRBV4-3 and TRBJ2-5, with D tentatively TRBD1 (6 bases). The germline V gene has CDR1 LGHNA and CDR2 YSLEER. The ends were cut back, 4 bases at V and 5 bases at J, with 17 bases in the middle. The CDR3 loop spans 15 amino acids.

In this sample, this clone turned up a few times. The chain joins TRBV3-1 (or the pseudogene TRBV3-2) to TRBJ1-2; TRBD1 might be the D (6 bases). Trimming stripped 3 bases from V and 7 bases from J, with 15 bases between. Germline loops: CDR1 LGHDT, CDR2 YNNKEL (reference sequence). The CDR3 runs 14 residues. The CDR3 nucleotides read TGTGCCAGCAGCCAGACGGGACAAAGGGGTGGCTACACCTTC. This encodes CASSQTGQRGGYTF.

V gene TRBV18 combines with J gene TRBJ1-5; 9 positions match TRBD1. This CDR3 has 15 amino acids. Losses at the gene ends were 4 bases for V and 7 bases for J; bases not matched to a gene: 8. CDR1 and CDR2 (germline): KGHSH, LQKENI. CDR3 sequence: CASSQSTGGVQPQHF. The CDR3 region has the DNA TGTGCCAGCTCACAGTCGACAGGGGGTGTGCAGCCCCAGCATTTT.

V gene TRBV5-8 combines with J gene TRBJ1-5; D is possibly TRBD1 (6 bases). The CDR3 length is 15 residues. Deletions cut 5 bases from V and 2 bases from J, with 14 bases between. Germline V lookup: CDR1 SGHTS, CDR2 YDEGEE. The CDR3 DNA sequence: TGTGCCAGCAGGTCGAGGGGGGGTGGCAATCAGCCCCAGCATTTT. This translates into CASRSRGGGNQPQHF.

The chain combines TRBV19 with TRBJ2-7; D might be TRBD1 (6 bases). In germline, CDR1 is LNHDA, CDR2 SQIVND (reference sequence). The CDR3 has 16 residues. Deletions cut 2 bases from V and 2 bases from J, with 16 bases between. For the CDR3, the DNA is TGTGCCAGTAGTATAACGTTGGGCAGGGGCCCCTACGAGCAGTACTTC. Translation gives CASSITLGRGPYEQYF.

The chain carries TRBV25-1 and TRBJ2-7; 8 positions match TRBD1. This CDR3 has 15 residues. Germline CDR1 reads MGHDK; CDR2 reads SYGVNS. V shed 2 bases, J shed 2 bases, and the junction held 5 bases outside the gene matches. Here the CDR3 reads CASSEQGARAYEQYF. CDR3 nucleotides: TGTGCCAGCAGTGAACAGGGGGCGCGGGCCTACGAGCAGTACTTC.

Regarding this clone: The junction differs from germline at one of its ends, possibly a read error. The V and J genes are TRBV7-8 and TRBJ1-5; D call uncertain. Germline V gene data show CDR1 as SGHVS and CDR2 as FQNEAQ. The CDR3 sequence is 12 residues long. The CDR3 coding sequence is TGTGCCAGCAGCCCGGACGATCAGCGCCAGCATTTT. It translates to CASSPDDQRQHF.

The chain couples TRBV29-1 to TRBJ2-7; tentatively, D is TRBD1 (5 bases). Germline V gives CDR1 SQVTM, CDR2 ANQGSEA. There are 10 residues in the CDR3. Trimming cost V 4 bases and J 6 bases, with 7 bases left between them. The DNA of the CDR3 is TGCAGCGTTGCAGGGCCCGAGCAGTACTTC. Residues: CSVAGPEQYF.

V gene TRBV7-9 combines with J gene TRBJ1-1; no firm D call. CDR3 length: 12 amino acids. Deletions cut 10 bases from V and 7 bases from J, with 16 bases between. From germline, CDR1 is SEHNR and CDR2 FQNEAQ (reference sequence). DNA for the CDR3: TGTGCCACCACGTTATATGTTAATGAAGCTTTCTTT. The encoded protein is CATTLYVNEAFF.

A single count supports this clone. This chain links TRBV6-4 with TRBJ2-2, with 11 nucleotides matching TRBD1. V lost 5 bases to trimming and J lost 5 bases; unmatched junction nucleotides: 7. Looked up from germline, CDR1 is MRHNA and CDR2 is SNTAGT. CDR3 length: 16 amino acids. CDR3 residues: CASSRGQGAGTGELFF. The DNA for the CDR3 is TGTGCCAGCAGTCGAGGACAGGGGGCCGGGACCGGGGAGCTGTTTTTT.

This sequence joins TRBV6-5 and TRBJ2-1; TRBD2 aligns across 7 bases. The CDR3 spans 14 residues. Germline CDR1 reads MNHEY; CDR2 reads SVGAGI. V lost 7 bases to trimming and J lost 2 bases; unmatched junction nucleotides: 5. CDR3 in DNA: TGTGCCAGCACCCTCGGGACTACCTACAATGAGCAGTTCTTC. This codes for CASTLGTTYNEQFF.

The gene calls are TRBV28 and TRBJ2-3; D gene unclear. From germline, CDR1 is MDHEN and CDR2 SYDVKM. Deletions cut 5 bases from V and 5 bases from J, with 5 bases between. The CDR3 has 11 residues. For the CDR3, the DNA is TGTGCCAGCAGTCCCCGAGATACGCAGTATTTT. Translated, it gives CASSPRDTQYF. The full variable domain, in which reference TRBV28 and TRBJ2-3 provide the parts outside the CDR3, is DVKVTQSSRYLVKRTGEKVFLECVQDMDHENMFWYRQDPGLGLRLIYFSYDVKMKEKGDIPEGYSVSREKKERFSLILESASTNQTSMYLCASSPRDTQYFGPGTRLTVL.

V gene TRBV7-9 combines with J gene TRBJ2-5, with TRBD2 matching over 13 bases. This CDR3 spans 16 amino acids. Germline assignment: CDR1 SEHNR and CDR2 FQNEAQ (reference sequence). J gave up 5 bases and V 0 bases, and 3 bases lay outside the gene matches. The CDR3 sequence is CASSLAPGLAGETQYF. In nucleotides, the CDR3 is TGTGCCAGCAGCTTAGCTCCGGGACTAGCGGGGGAGACCCAGTACTTC.

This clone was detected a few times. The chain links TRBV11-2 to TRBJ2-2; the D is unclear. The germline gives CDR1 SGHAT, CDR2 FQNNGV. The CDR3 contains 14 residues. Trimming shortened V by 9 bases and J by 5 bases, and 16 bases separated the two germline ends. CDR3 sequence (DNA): TGTGCCAGAAATGTGGGCAGTAATACCGGGGAGCTGTTTTTT. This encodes CARNVGSNTGELFF.

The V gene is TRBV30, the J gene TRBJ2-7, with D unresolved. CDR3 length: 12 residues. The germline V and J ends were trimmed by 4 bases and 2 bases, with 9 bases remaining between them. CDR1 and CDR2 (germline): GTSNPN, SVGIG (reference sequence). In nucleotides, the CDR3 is TGTGCCTGGAAAGGACGGACCTACGAGCAGTACTTC. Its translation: CAWKGRTYEQYF.